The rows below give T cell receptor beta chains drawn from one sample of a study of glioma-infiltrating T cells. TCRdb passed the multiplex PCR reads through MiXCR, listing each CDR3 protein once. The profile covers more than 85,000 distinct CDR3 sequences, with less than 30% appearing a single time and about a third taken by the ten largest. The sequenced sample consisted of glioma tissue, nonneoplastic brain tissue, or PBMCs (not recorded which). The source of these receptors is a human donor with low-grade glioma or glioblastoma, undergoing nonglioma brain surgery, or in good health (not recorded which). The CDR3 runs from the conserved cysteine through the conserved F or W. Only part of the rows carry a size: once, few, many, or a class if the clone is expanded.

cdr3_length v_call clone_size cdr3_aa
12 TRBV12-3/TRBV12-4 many CASSLAPQPQHF
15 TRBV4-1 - CASSQSWDRSYEQYF
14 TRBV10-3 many CATGDSGGQETQYF
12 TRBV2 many CASSERGDGYTF
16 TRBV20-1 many CSARTSWTGSNSPLHF
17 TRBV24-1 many CATSDSFSGRAGNEQFF
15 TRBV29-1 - CSVSNRDSGANVLTF
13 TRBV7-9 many CASSRGDRGQAFF
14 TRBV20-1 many CSARVGTAGNTIYF
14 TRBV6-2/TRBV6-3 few CSSAGGQFTDTQYF
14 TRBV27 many CASSLNPGNTEAFF
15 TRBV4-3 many CASTSGGPKVNEQFF
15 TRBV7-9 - CASRGGGGSDYGYTF
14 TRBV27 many CASRNEPGAYGYTF
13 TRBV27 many CASSLQTNSPLHF
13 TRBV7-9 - CASSPTENTEAFF
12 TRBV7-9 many CASPDDTDTQYF
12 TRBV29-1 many CSVIGGEDTQYF
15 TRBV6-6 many CASSYSGLATDTQYF
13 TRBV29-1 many CSVLTGGKETQYF
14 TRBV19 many CASTSGEGVTEAFF
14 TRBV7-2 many CASSRQGMNTEAFF
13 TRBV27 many CASSLVPSYEQYF
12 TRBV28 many CASSLVEYGYTF
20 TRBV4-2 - CASSSPGLAGALSGANVLTF
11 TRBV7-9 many CAGGGGDIQYF
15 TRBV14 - CASSQGQPVRGELFF
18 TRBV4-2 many CASSQVKLAGPSYNEQFF
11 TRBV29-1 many CSVRQNTEAFF
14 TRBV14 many CASSQVLTDSPLHF
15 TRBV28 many CASSLTGRGNTEAFF
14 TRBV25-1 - CVSSEQGTSTEAFF
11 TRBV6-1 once CSSKSKNGYTF
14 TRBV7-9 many CASSRQGFYNEQFF
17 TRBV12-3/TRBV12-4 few CASSRGQGRARAGELFF
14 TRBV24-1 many CATSDRTGGNIQYF
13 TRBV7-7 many CASSLELYNEQFF
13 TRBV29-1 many CSVRTSGGYEQYF
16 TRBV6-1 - CASTTTSGRVSYEQFF
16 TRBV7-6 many CASSSMTGGLYNEQFF
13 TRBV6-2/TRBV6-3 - CSSTGGAGYGYTF
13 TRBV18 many CASSIQGGTEAFF